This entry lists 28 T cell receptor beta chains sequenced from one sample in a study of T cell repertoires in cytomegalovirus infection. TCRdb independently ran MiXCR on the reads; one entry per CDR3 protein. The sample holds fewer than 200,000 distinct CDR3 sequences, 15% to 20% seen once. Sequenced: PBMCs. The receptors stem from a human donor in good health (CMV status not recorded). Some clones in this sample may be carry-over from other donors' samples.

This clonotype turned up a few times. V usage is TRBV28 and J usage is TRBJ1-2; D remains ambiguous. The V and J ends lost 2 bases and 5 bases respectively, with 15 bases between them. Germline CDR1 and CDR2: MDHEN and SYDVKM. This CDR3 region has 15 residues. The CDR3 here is CASSLGGDVLYGYTF. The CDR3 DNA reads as TGTGCCAGCAGTTTAGGAGGTGATGTTTTGTATGGCTACACCTTC.

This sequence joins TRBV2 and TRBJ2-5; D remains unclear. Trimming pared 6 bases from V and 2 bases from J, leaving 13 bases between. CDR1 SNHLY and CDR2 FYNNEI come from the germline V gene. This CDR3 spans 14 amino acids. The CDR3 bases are TGTGCCAGCAGGGACCCCCAGTGGCAAGAGACCCAGTACTTC. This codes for CASRDPQWQETQYF. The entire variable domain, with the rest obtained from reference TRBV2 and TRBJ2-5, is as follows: EPEVTQTPSHQVTQMGQEVILRCVPISNHLYFYWYRQILGQKVEFLVSFYNNEISEKSEIFDDQFSVERPDGSNFTLKIRSTKLEDSAMYFCASRDPQWQETQYFGPGTRLLVL.

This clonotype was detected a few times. CDR3 sequence: CATSRDPLQPQHF. The CDR3 DNA is TGTGCCACCAGCAGGGACCCACTTCAGCCCCAGCATTTT. The chain combines TRBV15 with TRBJ1-5; D unresolved. The V end lost 3 bases, the J end lost 6 bases, and 9 bases lay between the germline ends. The CDR3 consists of 13 residues. From germline, CDR1 is LNHNV and CDR2 YYDKDF (reference sequence). Together with reference TRBV15 and TRBJ1-5, the CDR3 gives the full variable domain: DAMVIQNPRYQVTQFGKPVTLSCSQTLNHNVMYWYQQKSSQAPKLLFHYYDKDFNNEADTPDNFQSRRPNTSFCFLDIRSPGLGDTAMYLCATSRDPLQPQHFGDGTRLSIL.

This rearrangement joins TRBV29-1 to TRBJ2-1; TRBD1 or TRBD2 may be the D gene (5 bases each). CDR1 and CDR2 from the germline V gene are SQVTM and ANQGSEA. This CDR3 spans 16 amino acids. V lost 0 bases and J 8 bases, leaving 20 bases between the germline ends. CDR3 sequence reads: CSVEDLAGNTGDEQFF. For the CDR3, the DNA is TGCAGCGTTGAAGATCTGGCAGGGAATACCGGGGATGAGCAGTTCTTC.

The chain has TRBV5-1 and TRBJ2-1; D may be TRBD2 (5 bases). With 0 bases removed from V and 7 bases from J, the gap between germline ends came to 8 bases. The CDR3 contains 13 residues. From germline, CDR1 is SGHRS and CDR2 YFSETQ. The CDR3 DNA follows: TGCGCCAGCAGCTTGGCCGGGAAGAATGAGCAGTTCTTC. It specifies CASSLAGKNEQFF.

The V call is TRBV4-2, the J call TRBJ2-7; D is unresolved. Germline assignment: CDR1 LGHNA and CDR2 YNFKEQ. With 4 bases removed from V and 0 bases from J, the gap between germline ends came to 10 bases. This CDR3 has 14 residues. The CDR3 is CASSPALNSYEQYF. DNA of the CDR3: TGTGCCAGCAGCCCCGCACTGAACTCCTACGAGCAGTACTTC.

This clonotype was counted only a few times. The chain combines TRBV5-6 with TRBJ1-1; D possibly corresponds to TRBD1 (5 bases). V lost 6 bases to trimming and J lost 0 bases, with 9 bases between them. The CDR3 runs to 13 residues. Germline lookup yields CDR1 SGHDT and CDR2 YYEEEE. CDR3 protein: CASIDSLNTEAFF. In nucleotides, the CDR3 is TGTGCCAGCATCGACAGCTTGAACACTGAAGCTTTCTTT.

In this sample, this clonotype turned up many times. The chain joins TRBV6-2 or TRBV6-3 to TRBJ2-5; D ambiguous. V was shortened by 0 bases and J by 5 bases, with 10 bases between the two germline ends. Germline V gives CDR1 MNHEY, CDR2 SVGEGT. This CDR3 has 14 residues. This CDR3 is CASSYSSVMETQYF. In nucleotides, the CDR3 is TGTGCCAGCAGTTACTCCTCAGTTATGGAGACCCAGTACTTC.

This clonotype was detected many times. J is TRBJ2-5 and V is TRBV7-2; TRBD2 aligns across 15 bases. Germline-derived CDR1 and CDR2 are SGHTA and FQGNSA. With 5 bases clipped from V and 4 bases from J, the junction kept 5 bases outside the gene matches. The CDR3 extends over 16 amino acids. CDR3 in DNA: TGTGCCAGCAGCAGGACTAGCGGGAGGGCCTTAGAGACCCAGTACTTC. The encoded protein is CASSRTSGRALETQYF.

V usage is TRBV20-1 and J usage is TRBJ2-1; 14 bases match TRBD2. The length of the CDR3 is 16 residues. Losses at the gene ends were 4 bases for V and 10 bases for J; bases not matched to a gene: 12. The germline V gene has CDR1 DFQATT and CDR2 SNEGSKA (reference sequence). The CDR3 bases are TGCAGTGCTAATCCCGGGACTAGCGGGAGATTGGACGAGCAGTTCTTC. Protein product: CSANPGTSGRLDEQFF.

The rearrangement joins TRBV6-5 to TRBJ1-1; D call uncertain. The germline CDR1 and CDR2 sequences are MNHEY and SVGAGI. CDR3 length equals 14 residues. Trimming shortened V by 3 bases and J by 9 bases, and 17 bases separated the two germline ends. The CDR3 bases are TGTGCCAGCAGTTATGGGGAGTCCGTGACTCAAGCTTTCTTT. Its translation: CASSYGESVTQAFF.

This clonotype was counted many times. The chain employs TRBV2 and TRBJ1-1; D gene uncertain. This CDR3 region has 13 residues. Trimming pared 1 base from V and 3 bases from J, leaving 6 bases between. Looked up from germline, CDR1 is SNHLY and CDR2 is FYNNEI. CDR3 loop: CASSEGVYTEAFF. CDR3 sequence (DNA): TGTGCCAGCAGTGAAGGTGTATACACTGAAGCTTTCTTT.

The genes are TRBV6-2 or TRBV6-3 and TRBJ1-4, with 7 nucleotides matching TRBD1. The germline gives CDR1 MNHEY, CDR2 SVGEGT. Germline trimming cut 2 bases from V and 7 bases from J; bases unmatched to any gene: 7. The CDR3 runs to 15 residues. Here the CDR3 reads CASSYGGQFGEKLFF. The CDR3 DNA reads TGTGCCAGCAGTTACGGGGGACAGTTTGGTGAAAAACTGTTTTTT.

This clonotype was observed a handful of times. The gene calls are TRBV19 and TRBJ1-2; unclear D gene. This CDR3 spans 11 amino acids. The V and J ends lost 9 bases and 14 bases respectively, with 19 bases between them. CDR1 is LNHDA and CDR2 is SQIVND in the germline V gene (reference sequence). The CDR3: CASNGREDGTF. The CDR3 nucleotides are TGTGCCAGCAACGGACGGGAAGATGGTACCTTC. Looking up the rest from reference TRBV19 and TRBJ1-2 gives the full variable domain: DGGITQSPKYLFRKEGQNVTLSCEQNLNHDAMYWYRQDPGQGLRLIYYSQIVNDFQKGDIAEGYSVSREKKESFPLTVTSAQKNPTAFYLCASNGREDGTFGSGTRLTVV.

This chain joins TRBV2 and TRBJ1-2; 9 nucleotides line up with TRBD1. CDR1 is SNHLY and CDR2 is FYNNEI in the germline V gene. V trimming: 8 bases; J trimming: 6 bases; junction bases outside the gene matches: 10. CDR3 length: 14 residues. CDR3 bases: TGTGCCAGCGCAGTGTGGGGGACAGGGAATGGCTACACCTTC. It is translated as CASAVWGTGNGYTF.

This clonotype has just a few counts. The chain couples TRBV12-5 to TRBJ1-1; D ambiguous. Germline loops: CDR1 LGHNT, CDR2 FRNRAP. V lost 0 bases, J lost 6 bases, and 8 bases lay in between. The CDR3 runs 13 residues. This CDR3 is CASGLVLAAEAFF. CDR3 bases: TGTGCTAGTGGTTTGGTACTTGCGGCTGAAGCTTTCTTT. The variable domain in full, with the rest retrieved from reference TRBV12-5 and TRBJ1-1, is DARVTQTPRHKVTEMGQEVTMRCQPILGHNTVFWYRQTMMQGLELLAYFRNRAPLDDSGMPKDRFSAEMPDATLATLKIQPSEPRDSAVYFCASGLVLAAEAFFGQGTRLTVV.

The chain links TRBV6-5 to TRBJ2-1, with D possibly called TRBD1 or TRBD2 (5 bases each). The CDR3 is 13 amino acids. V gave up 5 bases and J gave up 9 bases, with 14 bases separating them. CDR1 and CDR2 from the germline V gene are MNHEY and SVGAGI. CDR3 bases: TGTGCCAGCAGTCCATCGGGGACGGGTGAGCAGTTCTTC. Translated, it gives CASSPSGTGEQFF.

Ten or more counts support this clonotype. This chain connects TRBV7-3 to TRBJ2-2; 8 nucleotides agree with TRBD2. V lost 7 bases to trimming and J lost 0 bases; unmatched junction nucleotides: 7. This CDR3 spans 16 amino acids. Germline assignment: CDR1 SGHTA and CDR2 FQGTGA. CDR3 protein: CASNRLAGANTGELFF. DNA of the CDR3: TGTGCCAGCAACCGTCTAGCGGGCGCGAACACCGGGGAGCTGTTTTTT.

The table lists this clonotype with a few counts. The CDR3 DNA is TGTGCCAGCAGCCGCGACAGGGTGTATGGCTACACCTTC. Translated: CASSRDRVYGYTF. J is TRBJ1-2 and V is TRBV12-3 or TRBV12-4; 7 bases are a match to TRBD1. The V and J ends lost 6 bases and 5 bases, in that order; junction bases with no gene match: 6. This CDR3 contains 13 residues.

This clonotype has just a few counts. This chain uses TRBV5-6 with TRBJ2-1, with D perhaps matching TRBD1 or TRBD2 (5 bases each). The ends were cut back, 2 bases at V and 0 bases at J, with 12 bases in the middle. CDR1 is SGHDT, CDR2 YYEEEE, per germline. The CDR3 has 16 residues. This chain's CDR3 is CASSLPGTISYNEQFF. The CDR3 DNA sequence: TGTGCCAGCAGCTTACCGGGGACGATCTCCTACAATGAGCAGTTCTTC.

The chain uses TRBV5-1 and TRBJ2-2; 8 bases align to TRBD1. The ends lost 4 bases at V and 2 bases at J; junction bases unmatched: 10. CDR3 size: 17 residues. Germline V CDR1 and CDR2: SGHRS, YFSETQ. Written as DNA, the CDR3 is TGCGCCAGCAGCGAAGGACAGGGAAGTTTTAACACCGGGGAGCTGTTTTTT. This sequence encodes CASSEGQGSFNTGELFF.

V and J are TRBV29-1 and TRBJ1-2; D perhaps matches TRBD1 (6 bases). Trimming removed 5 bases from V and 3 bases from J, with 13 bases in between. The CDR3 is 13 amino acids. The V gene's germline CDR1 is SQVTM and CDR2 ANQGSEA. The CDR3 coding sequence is TGCAGCGTTAAGGCAGGGGTTGACTATGGCTACACCTTC. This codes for CSVKAGVDYGYTF.

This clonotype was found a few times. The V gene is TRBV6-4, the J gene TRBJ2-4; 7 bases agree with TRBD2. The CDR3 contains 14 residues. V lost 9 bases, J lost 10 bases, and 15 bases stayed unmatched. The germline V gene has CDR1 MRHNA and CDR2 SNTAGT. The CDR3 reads CASPRGENGDIQYF. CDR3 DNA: TGTGCCAGTCCCCGGGGGGAGAACGGCGATATTCAGTACTTC.

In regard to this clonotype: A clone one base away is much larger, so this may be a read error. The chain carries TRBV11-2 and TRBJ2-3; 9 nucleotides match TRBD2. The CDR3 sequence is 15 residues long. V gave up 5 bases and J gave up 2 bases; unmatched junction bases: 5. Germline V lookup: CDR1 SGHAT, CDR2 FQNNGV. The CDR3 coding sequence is TGTGCCAGCAGCGTTGAGGGACTAGCCACAGATACGCAGTATTTT. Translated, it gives CASSVEGLATDTQYF.

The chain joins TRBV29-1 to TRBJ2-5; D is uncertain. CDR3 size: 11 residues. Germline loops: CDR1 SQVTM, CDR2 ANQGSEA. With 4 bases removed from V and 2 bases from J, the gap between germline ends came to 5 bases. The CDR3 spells CSVGAQETQYF. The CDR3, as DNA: TGCAGCGTTGGAGCTCAAGAGACCCAGTACTTC.

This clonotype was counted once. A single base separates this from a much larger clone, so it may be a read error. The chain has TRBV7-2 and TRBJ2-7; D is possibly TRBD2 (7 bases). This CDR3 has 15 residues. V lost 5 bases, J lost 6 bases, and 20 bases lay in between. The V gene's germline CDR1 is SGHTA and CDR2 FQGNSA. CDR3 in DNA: TGTGCCAGCAGCCGAGGGGGGGGTTCAAGGGTCGAGCAGTACTTC. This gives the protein CASSRGGGSRVEQYF.

The CDR3 nucleotides read TGTGCCATCGGACAGGCCGAAATGACCCAGTACTTC. Translating it yields CAIGQAEMTQYF. This chain uses TRBV10-3 with TRBJ2-5; 7 bases map to TRBD1. This CDR3 has 12 amino acids. V shed 8 bases, J shed 7 bases, and the junction held 7 bases outside the gene matches. The germline V gene has CDR1 ENHRY and CDR2 SYGVKD.

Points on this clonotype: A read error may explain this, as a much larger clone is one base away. CDR3 nucleotide sequence: TGTGCCGGCAGTTACTCATTGGAGGGCTCCGTCGTTCAGTACTTC. It translates to CAGSYSLEGSVVQYF. The J gene is TRBJ2-4, the V gene TRBV6-5, with D perhaps TRBD2 (6 bases). CDR3 length equals 15 residues. The germline gives CDR1 MNHEY, CDR2 SVGAGI.